Sequencing of this T cell receptor (beta chain) was carried out in a study of shared clonotypes between healthy human individuals. A remark on this clone: Antigen specificity is unknown.

Points from the study as a whole: Sharing of clonotypes among donors was expected to vary with sequencing depth.

V dropped 3 bases and J dropped 0 bases, with 6 bases sitting between them. Germline assignment: CDR1 SGHVS and CDR2 FNYEAQ. The CDR3 length is 14 residues. CD4+ cells yielded CD45RA+ naive and CD45RA-negative memory subsets. At the deep level, the assay was run. Sequenced by immunoSEQ multiplex PCR; TCRdb stores in-frame clones only, minus some. The table includes 2 million to 2.5 million clones, roughly 94% detected once. The receptor's source is a man younger than 35 in good health. What was sequenced was naive CD4+ T cells sorted from blood. Described subset: CD45RA+ positively selected. This chain connects TRBV7-6 to TRBJ1-5, with no clear D. CDR3 loop: CASSLGLSNQPQHF. The CDR3 DNA reads TGTGCCAGCAGCTTGGGTCTTAGCAATCAGCCCCAGCATTTT.